The following is a T cell receptor (beta chain) sequence with its context. The target antigen is unknown. Use of 60 Vbeta and 13 Jbeta primers characterized the PCR. Clones were read by immunoSEQ multiplex PCR, and TCRdb kept only the in-frame ones, dropping some. Of tens of thousands of clones listed, approximately 84% were seen once; the top ten hold 2.1%. This specimen comes from a study of cytomegalovirus exposure and HLA in healthy donors. This CDR3 region has 14 residues. Germline V gives CDR1 SEHNR, CDR2 FQNEAQ (reference sequence). V shed 5 bases, J shed 4 bases, and the junction held 5 bases outside the gene matches. Whole-study findings and limits: About 90% or about 30% of the time was how often most TCR beta V segments were productive, according to an earlier analysis. Most TCR sequences proved rare, with some public TCRs found in many donors. It was reportedly the case that the classifier diagnosed cytomegalovirus status with high specificity and sensitivity. Later analysis associated a missense DCLRE1C variant with TCR beta V- and J-gene trimming.

The chain recombines TRBV7-9 with TRBJ1-5, with 7 bases fitting TRBD1. The receptor was isolated from a man younger than 30 in good health and CMV-seronegative. The sequencing sample was made of PBMCs. The CDR3, as DNA: TGTGCCAGCAGCCCCGGGACAGATAATCAGCCCCAGCATTTT. Encoded protein: CASSPGTDNQPQHF.